This T cell receptor (beta chain) is from a study of cytomegalovirus exposure and HLA in healthy donors. V lost 2 bases, J lost 2 bases, and 4 bases lay in between. The CDR3 runs 12 residues. The germline V gene encodes CDR1 MDHEN and CDR2 SYDVKM. Notes on this clone: Its target is not known. The same CDR3 is also encoded by other DNA sequences in this sample.

Use of 60 Vbeta and 13 Jbeta primers characterized the PCR. Generated by immunoSEQ multiplex PCR, the TCRdb table keeps only in-frame clones and is missing some. The sample has about 170,000 clones, roughly 77% seen once. Overall study results and limits: In a later analysis, V- and J-gene trimming of beta chains associated with a DCLRE1C missense variant, replicated independently. The study designated 150 or so TCR beta chains cytomegalovirus-associated. Several top significant clusters appeared, in a later analysis, to be linked to common viral pathogens.

This TCR derives from a woman aged 45-60 years in good health and CMV-seropositive. The chain combines TRBV28 with TRBJ2-7; D not certain. The specimen was PBMCs. DNA for the CDR3: TGTGCCAGCAGTTTAATAGCCTACGAGCAGTACTTC. It is translated as CASSLIAYEQYF.